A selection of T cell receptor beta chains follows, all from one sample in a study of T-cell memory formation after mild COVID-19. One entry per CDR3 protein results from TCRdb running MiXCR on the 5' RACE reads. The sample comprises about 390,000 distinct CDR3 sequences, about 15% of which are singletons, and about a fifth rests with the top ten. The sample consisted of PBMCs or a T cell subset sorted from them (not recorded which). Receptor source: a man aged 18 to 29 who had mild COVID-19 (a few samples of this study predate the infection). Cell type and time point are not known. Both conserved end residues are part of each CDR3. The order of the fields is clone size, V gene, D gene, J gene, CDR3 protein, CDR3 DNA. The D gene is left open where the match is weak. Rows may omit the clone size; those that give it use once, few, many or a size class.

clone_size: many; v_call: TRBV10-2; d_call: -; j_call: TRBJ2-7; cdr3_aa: CASSFGPYYEQYF; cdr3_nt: TGCGCCAGCAGTTTCGGACCTTACTACGAGCAGTACTTC
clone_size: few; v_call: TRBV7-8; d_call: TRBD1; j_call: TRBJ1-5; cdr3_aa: CASSGRTGVDNQPQHF; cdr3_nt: TGTGCCAGCAGCGGACGGACAGGGGTAGATAATCAGCCCCAGCATTTT
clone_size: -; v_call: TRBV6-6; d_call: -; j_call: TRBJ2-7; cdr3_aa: CASSYMGDNEQYF; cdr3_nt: TGTGCCAGCAGTTATATGGGGGACAACGAGCAGTACTTC
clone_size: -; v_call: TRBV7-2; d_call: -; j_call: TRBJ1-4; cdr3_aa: CASSPDSSTNEKLFF; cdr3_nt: TGTGCCAGCAGCCCGGATTCCTCAACTAATGAAAAACTGTTTTTT
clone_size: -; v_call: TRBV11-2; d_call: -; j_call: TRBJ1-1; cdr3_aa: CASSPRRSFGANTEAFF; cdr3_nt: TGTGCCAGCAGCCCCCGACGTTCCTTCGGGGCGAACACTGAAGCTTTCTTT
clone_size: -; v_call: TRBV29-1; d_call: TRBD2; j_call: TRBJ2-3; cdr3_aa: CSVEGGIHWRVDTQYF; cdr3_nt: TGCAGCGTTGAGGGGGGGATCCATTGGAGAGTAGATACGCAGTATTTT
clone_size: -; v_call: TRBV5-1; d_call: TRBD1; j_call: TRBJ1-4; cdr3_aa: CASSGLQGEGEKLFF; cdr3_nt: TGCGCCAGCAGCGGATTACAGGGGGAGGGTGAAAAACTGTTTTTT
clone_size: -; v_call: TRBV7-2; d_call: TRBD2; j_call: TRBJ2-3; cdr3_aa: CASSLLAGGVTDTQYF; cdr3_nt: TGTGCCAGCAGCCTACTAGCGGGGGGGGTCACAGATACGCAGTATTTT
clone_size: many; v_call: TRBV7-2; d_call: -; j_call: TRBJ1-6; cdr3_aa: CASSVGGGIPPLHF; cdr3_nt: TGTGCCAGCAGCGTAGGAGGGGGAATCCCCCCCCTCCACTTT
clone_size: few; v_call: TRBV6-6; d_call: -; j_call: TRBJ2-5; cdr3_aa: CASMRDPWETQYF; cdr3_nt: TGTGCCAGCATGAGGGACCCTTGGGAGACCCAGTACTTC
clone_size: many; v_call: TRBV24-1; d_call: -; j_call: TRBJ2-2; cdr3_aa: CATSDLGPGNTGELFF; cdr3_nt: TGTGCCACCAGTGATCTAGGCCCCGGGAACACCGGGGAGCTGTTTTTT
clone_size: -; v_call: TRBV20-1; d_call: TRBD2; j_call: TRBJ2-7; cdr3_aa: CSADGLAGHYEQYF; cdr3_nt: TGCAGTGCTGACGGACTAGCGGGTCACTACGAGCAGTACTTC
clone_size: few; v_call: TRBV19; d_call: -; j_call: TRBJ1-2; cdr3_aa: CASSYNHGRDHGYTF; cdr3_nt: TGTGCCAGTAGTTATAATCACGGCAGAGACCATGGCTACACCTTC
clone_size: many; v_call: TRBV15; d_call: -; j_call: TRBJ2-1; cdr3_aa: CATSDYGTPSYNEQFF; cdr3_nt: TGTGCCACCAGCGACTATGGCACCCCCTCCTACAATGAGCAGTTCTTC
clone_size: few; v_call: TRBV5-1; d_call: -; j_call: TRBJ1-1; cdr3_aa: CASHPMGEGWTEAFF; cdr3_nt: TGCGCCAGCCACCCGATGGGGGAGGGGTGGACTGAAGCTTTCTTT
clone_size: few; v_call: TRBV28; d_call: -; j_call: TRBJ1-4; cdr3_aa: CASDDRTYRVF; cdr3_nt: TGTGCCAGCGACGACAGGACCTACCGTGTTTTT
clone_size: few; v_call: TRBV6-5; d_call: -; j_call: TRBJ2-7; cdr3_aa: CASSFGRTSEQYF; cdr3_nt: TGTGCCAGCAGTTTCGGCCGAACTAGCGAGCAGTACTTC
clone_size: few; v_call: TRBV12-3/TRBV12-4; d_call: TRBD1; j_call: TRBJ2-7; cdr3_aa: CASGWTGMNWYF; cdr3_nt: TGTGCCAGCGGGTGGACAGGGATGAATTGGTACTTC
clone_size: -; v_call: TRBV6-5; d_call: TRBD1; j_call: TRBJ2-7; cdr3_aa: CASSRSGTGFYEQYF; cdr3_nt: TGTGCCAGCAGTAGATCCGGGACAGGATTTTACGAGCAGTACTTC
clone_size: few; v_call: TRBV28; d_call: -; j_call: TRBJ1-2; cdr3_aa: CASSQQRTVSTNYGYTF; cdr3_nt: TGTGCCAGCAGTCAACAGCGGACAGTTTCGACTAACTATGGCTACACCTTC
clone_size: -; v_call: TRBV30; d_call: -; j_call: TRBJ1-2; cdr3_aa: CAWSVRFNYGYTF; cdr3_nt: TGTGCCTGGAGTGTACGGTTTAACTATGGCTACACCTTC
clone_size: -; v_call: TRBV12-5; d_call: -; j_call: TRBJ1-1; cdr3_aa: CASGLISSTEAFF; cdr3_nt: TGTGCTAGTGGTTTGATCAGTTCCACTGAAGCTTTCTTT
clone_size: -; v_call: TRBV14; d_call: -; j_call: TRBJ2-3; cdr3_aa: CASSQVLGTDTQYF; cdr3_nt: TGTGCCAGCAGCCAAGTTTTGGGCACAGATACGCAGTATTTT
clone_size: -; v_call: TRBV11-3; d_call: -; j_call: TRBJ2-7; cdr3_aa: CASSPRPGYEQYF; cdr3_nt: TGTGCCAGCAGCCCACGACCTGGGTACGAGCAGTACTTC
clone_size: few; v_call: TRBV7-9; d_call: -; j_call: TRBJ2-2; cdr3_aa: CASSPRTRELFF; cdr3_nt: TGTGCCAGCAGCCCTAGGACTCGGGAGCTGTTTTTT
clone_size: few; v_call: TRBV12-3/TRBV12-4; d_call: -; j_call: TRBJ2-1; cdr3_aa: CASSFRGAGEQFF; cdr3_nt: TGTGCCAGCAGTTTTCGGGGGGCCGGTGAGCAGTTCTTC
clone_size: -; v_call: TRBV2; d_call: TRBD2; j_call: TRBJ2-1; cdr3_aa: CASSEGRGYNEQFF; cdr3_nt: TGTGCCAGCAGTGAGGGGCGGGGGTACAATGAGCAGTTCTTC
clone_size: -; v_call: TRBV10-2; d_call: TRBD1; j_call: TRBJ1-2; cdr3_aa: CASSQQGVNYGYTF; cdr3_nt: TGCGCCAGCAGTCAACAGGGGGTAAACTATGGCTACACCTTC
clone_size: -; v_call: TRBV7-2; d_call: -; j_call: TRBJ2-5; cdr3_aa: CASSGRGVYETQYF; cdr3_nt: TGTGCCAGCAGCGGGCGGGGTGTATATGAGACCCAGTACTTC